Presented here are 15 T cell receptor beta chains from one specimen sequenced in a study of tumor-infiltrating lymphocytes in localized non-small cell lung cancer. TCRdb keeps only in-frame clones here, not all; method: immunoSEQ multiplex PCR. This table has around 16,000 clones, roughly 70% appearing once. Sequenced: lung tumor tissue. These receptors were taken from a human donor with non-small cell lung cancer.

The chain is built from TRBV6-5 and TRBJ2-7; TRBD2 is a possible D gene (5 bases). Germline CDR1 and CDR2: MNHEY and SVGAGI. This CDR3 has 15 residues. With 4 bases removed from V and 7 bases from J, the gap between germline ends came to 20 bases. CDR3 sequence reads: CASSFTGWLTGEQYF. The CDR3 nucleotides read TGTGCCAGCAGTTTCACTGGGTGGTTAACGGGGGAGCAGTACTTC.

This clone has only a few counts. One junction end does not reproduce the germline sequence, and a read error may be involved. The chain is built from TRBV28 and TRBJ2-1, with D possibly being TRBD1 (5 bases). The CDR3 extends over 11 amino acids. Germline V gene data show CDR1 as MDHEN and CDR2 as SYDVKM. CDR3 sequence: CASSLGPFMLF. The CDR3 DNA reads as TGTGCCAGCAGTTTGGGGCCCTTTATGCTCTTC.

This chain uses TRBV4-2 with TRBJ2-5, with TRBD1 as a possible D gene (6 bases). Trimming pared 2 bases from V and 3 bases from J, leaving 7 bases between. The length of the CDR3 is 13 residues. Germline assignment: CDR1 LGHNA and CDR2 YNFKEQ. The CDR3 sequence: CASSQQGKETQYF. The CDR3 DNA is TGTGCCAGCAGCCAACAGGGGAAAGAGACCCAGTACTTC.

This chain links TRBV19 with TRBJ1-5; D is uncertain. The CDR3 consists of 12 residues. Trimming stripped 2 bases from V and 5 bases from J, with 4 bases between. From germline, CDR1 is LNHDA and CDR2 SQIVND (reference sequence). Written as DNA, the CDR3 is TGTGCCAGTAGTATAATGGATCAGCCCCAGCATTTT. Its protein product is CASSIMDQPQHF.

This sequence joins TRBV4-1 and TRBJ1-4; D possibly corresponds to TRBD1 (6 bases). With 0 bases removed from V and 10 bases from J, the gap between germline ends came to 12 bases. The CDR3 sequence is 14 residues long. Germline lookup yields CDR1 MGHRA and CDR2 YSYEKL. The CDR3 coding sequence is TGCGCCAGCAGCCAAGATTACAGGGTGGGAAAACTGTTTTTT. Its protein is CASSQDYRVGKLFF.

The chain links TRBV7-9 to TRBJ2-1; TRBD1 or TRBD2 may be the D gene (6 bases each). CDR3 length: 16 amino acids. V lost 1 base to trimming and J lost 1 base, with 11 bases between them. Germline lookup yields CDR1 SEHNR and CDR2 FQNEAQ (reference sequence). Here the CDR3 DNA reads TGTGCCAGCAGCTTAGGCGGAGGGGGTTCCTACAATGAGCAGTTCTTC. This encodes CASSLGGGGSYNEQFF.

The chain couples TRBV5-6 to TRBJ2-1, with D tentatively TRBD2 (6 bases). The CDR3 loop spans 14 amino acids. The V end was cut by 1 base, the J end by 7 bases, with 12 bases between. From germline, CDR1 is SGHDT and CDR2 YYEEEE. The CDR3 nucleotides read TGTGCCAGCAGCTTGTTCGGGACTCCTAATGAGCAGTTCTTC. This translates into CASSLFGTPNEQFF.

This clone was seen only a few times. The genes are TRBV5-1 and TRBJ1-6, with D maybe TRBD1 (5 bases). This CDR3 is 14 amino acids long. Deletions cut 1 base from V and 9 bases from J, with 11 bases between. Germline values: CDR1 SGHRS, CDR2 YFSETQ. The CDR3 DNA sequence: TGCGCCAGCAGCTTGCAGGGTTCGATTTCACCCCTCCACTTT. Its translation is CASSLQGSISPLHF.

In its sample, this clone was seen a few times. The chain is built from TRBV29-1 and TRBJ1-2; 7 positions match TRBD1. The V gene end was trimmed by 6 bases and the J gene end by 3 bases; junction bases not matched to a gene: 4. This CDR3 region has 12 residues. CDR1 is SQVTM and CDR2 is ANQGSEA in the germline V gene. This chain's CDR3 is CSVDREYYGYTF. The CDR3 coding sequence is TGCAGCGTAGACAGGGAGTACTATGGCTACACCTTC.

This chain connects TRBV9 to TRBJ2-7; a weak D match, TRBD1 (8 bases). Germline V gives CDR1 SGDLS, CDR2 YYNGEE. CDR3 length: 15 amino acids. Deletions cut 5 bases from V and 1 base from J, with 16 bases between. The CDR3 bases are TGTGCCAGCAGTAGGGGGGGACAGGCATCCTACGAGCAGTACTTC. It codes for CASSRGGQASYEQYF.

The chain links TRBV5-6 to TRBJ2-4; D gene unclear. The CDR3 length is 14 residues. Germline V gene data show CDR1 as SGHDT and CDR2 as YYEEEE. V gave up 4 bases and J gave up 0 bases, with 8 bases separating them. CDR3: CASSLRLAKNIQYF. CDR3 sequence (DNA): TGTGCCAGCAGCCTAAGACTAGCCAAAAACATTCAGTACTTC. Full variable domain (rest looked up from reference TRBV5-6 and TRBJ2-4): DAGVTQSPTHLIKTRGQQVTLRCSPKSGHDTVSWYQQALGQGPQFIFQYYEEEERQRGNFPDRFSGHQFPNYSSELNVNALLLGDSALYLCASSLRLAKNIQYFGAGTRLSVL.

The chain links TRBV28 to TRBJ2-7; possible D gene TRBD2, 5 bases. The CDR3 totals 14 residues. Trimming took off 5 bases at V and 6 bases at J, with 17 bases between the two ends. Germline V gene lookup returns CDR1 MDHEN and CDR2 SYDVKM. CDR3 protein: CASSSPGIKGEQYF. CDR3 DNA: TGTGCCAGCAGTAGCCCGGGAATAAAGGGCGAGCAGTACTTC.

CDR3 sequence reads: CASSHRAGREEKLFF. In DNA, the CDR3 is TGCGCCAGCAGCCACCGGGCGGGCAGGGAAGAAAAACTGTTTTTT. The chain uses TRBV4-3 and TRBJ1-4; possible D gene TRBD1, 5 bases. The CDR3 loop spans 15 amino acids. Germline V gene data show CDR1 as LGHNA and CDR2 as YSLEER. Trimming stripped 3 bases from V and 8 bases from J, with 16 bases between.

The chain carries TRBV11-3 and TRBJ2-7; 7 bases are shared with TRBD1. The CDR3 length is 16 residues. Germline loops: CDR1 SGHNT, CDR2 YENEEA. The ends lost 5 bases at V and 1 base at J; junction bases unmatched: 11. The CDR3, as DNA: TGTGCCAGCAGCCCCACGAGAGGACAGGCATCCTACGAGCAGTACTTC. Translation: CASSPTRGQASYEQYF.

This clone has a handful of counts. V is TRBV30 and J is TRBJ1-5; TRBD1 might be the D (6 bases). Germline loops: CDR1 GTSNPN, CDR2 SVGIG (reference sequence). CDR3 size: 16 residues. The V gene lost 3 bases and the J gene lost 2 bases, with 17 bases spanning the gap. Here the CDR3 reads CAWSKGGGWGNQPQHF. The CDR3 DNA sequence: TGTGCCTGGAGCAAGGGGGGAGGTTGGGGCAATCAGCCCCAGCATTTT.